The entry below gives a single T cell receptor (beta chain) sequence along with its context. This CDR3 contains 15 residues. V was trimmed by 4 bases and J by 8 bases, leaving 21 bases between them. The germline V gene has CDR1 SGHNT and CDR2 YYREEE (reference sequence). The sample is drawn from a study of a mutant IDH1 vaccine in newly diagnosed glioma. Study-level background: Treated patients were about 60% male, roughly 40% female, mean age approximately 42 years.

The assay was immunoSEQ multiplex PCR, and TCRdb's table has in-frame clones only and misses some. Of 60,000 to 75,000 clones in the sample, around 79% are singletons; the top ten hold roughly 8%. Time point in this sample: baseline, week 1 (first vaccination visit). The sample's treatment: pre-vaccination baseline after standard-of-care therapy. This clonotype was sampled from a man aged 50-60 years with glioma. The rearrangement uses TRBV5-4 and TRBJ1-2, with D possibly matching TRBD1 (5 bases). The input for sequencing was PBMCs, taken from a glioma patient treated with radiotherapy, temozolomide or both. CDR3 coding DNA: TGTGCCAGCAGCGACAAATCCGAGGGGCCGGGAGGCTACACCTTC. Protein sequence: CASSDKSEGPGGYTF.